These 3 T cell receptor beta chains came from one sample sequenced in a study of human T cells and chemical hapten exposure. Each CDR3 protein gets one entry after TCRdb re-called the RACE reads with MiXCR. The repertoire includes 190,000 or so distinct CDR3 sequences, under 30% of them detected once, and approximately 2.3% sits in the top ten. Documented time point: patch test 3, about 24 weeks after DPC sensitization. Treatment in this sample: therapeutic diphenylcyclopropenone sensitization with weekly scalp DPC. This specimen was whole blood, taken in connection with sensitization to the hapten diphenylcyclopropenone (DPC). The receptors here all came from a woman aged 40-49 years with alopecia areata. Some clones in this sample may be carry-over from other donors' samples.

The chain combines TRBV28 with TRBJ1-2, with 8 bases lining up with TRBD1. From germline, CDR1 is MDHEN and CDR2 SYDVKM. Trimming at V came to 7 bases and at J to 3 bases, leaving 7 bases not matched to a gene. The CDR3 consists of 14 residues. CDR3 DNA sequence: TGTGCCAGCACCTATAGGGACAGGCACTATGGCTACACCTTC. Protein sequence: CASTYRDRHYGYTF.

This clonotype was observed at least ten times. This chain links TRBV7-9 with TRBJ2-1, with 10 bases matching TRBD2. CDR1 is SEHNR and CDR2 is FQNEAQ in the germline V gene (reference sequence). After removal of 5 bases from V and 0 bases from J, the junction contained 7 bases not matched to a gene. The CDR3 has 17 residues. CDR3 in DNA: TGTGCCAGCAGCACCAGTCTAGCGGGAGACTCCTACAATGAGCAGTTCTTC. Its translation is CASSTSLAGDSYNEQFF.

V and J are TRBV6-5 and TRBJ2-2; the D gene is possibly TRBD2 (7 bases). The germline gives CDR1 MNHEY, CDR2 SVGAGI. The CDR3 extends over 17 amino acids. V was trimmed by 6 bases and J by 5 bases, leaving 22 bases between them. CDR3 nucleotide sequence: TGTGCCAGCAGCTCCGGGGGCAGCGGGACCGATACCGGGGAGCTGTTTTTT. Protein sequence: CASSSGGSGTDTGELFF.